What follows are 27 T cell receptor beta chains derived from one specimen sequenced in a study of regulatory T cells in long-lasting Graves disease. With iRepertoire HTBI primers and Arm-PCR of CDR3 regions, TCR beta libraries were built. TCRdb fed the multiplex PCR reads into MiXCR, producing one record per CDR3 protein. In the table there are 400,000 to 600,000 distinct CDR3 sequences, 20% to 25% of which are singletons. As for time point: persistent/refractory GD, antithyroid drugs over 5 years with positive TRAb. PBMC-derived RNA was used for the TCR library. The sequences come from peripheral blood mononuclear cells (PBMCs), collected when the disease was refractory, from a patient treated with antithyroid drugs. The receptors derive from a female donor with Graves disease.

The sample holds a few counts of this clonotype. This chain uses TRBV29-1 with TRBJ1-2; D may be TRBD1 (5 bases). This CDR3 is 12 amino acids long. CDR1 and CDR2 (germline): SQVTM, ANQGSEA. With 2 bases removed from V and 3 bases from J, the gap between germline ends came to 7 bases. CDR3 region: CSVEIQDYGYTF. The CDR3 nucleotides are TGCAGCGTTGAAATACAGGACTATGGCTACACCTTC. Filled out from reference TRBV29-1 and TRBJ1-2, the complete variable domain reads SAVISQKPSRDICQRGTSLTIQCQVDSQVTMMFWYRQQPGQSLTLIATANQGSEATYESGFVIDKFPISRPNLTFSTLTVSNMSPEDSSIYLCSVEIQDYGYTFGSGTRLTVV.

The chain uses TRBV3-1 and TRBJ2-7; D is undetermined. This CDR3 is built from 12 residues. The V gene's germline CDR1 is LGHDT and CDR2 YNNKEL (reference sequence). Trimming pared 1 base from V and 6 bases from J, leaving 7 bases between. The CDR3 sequence is CASSQGPSEQYF. The CDR3 DNA follows: TGTGCCAGCAGCCAAGGGCCCTCCGAGCAGTACTTC.

This clonotype occurred many times. This chain joins TRBV2 and TRBJ2-7; TRBD1 matches at 8 bases. Germline V gene data show CDR1 as SNHLY and CDR2 as FYNNEI. J lost 3 bases, V lost 4 bases, and 11 bases had no gene match. The CDR3 has 16 amino acids. CDR3 protein: CASSGPNRGQVYEQYF. The CDR3 DNA reads TGTGCCAGCAGTGGCCCCAACCGGGGACAGGTCTACGAGCAGTACTTC.

This clonotype has a count of ten or more. The chain uses TRBV12-5 and TRBJ1-5; 8 nucleotides align to TRBD1. Germline V gene data show CDR1 as LGHNT and CDR2 as FRNRAP. The CDR3 sequence is 16 residues long. The V gene end was trimmed by 5 bases and the J gene end by 5 bases; junction bases not matched to a gene: 11. For the CDR3, the DNA is TGTGCTAGTGGTCTCAAAACAGGGGGTCTTGATCAGCCCCAGCATTTT. Its protein product is CASGLKTGGLDQPQHF.

A few counts support this clonotype. This sequence joins TRBV7-8 and TRBJ1-2; D perhaps matches TRBD1 (5 bases). Trimming took off 3 bases at V and 4 bases at J, with 18 bases between the two ends. CDR1 and CDR2 from the germline V gene are SGHVS and FQNEAQ. There are 16 residues in the CDR3. The CDR3 reads CASSFSRDRRGYGYTF. The CDR3 DNA reads TGTGCCAGCAGCTTCAGTCGGGACCGGAGGGGCTATGGCTACACCTTC.

This clonotype was picked up a small number of times. The gene calls are TRBV29-1 and TRBJ1-2; 9 positions agree with TRBD1. The CDR3 has 13 residues. Germline loops: CDR1 SQVTM, CDR2 ANQGSEA. V was pared by 4 bases and J by 2 bases, with 2 bases of the junction left unmatched. The DNA for the CDR3 is TGCAGCGTTGCGGGGACAGGGAACTATGGCTACACCTTC. Translated: CSVAGTGNYGYTF. Based on the CDR3 plus reference TRBV29-1 and TRBJ1-2, the full variable domain is SAVISQKPSRDICQRGTSLTIQCQVDSQVTMMFWYRQQPGQSLTLIATANQGSEATYESGFVIDKFPISRPNLTFSTLTVSNMSPEDSSIYLCSVAGTGNYGYTFGSGTRLTVV.

The chain combines TRBV13 with TRBJ2-7; 16 positions agree with TRBD2. V lost 5 bases, J lost 3 bases, and 7 bases stayed unmatched. The CDR3 spans 17 residues. Germline-derived CDR1 and CDR2 are PRHDT and FYEKMQ (reference sequence). The CDR3, as DNA: TGTGCCAGCAGCACCGGGACTAGCGGGGGGGCTCACTACGAGCAGTACTTC. It specifies CASSTGTSGGAHYEQYF.

The chain has TRBV18 and TRBJ1-1; tentatively, D is TRBD1 (6 bases). CDR1 and CDR2 (germline): KGHSH, LQKENI. The CDR3 has 15 amino acids. The germline V and J ends were trimmed by 3 bases and 2 bases, with 13 bases remaining between them. In DNA, the CDR3 is TGTGCCAGCTCACCCCCGGGACACACCAACACTGAAGCTTTCTTT. This sequence encodes CASSPPGHTNTEAFF.

Concerning this clonotype: This may be a read error: a much more frequent sequence differs by one nucleotide. V is TRBV28 and J is TRBJ2-7; maybe TRBD1 (6 bases). V was trimmed by 11 bases and J by 3 bases, leaving 23 bases between them. The CDR3 spans 15 residues. Per the germline V gene, CDR1 is MDHEN and CDR2 is SYDVKM. The DNA for the CDR3 is TGTGCCGGCGGGCTTGGGACAAAGGCGGTCTACGAGCAGTACTTC. Protein product: CAGGLGTKAVYEQYF.

As regards this clonotype: A much larger clone sits a single nucleotide away, making a read error possible. The rearrangement joins TRBV11-2 to TRBJ2-2; possibly TRBD1 for D (7 bases). Germline-derived CDR1 and CDR2 are SGHAT and FQNNGV. The CDR3 is 20 residues long. CDR3 amino acids: CASSPWGQRERYPNTGGLFF. DNA for the CDR3: TGTGCCAGCAGCCCATGGGGACAGAGGGAGCGTTACCCGAACACCGGGGGGCTGTTTTTT.

This clonotype has a handful of counts. The chain combines TRBV10-1 with TRBJ2-3; 8 bases are shared with TRBD2. Germline V gene lookup returns CDR1 WNHNN and CDR2 SYGVQD (reference sequence). The V segment lost 3 bases and the J segment 0 bases; nucleotides outside the gene matches: 5. The CDR3 covers 16 residues. The CDR3 nucleotides are TGCGCCAGCAGTGAACAAAGCGGGGGCAGCACAGATACGCAGTATTTT. Translation: CASSEQSGGSTDTQYF.

To note about this clonotype: A much larger clone lies one base from this, so it may be a read error. The V call is TRBV28, the J call TRBJ1-2, with a weak D call TRBD1 (6 bases). The CDR3 loop spans 16 amino acids. Trimming pared 10 bases from V and 8 bases from J, leaving 29 bases between. Looked up from germline, CDR1 is MDHEN and CDR2 is SYDVKM. The CDR3 here is CATPALGAQDGGGYTF. The CDR3 DNA reads TGTGCCACCCCAGCTCTGGGGGCGCAGGACGGTGGAGGCTACACCTTC.

In this sample, this clonotype turned up a few times. V gene TRBV12-3 or TRBV12-4 combines with J gene TRBJ1-1, with D possibly matching TRBD1 (5 bases). The V end lost 7 bases, the J end lost 7 bases, and 19 bases lay between the germline ends. CDR3 length: 14 amino acids. CDR3 residues: CASTAPPGRGEAFF. The CDR3 DNA sequence: TGTGCCAGCACCGCACCCCCGGGGCGCGGTGAAGCTTTCTTT.

In its sample, this clonotype was seen a few times. The V gene is TRBV7-3, the J gene TRBJ1-2, with D possibly being TRBD1 (6 bases). V was trimmed by 11 bases and J by 5 bases, leaving 18 bases between them. Looked up from germline, CDR1 is SGHTA and CDR2 is FQGTGA. The CDR3 has 13 residues. The CDR3 protein is CAPGDTGKYGYTF. The CDR3 DNA is TGTGCCCCTGGAGACACAGGGAAGTATGGCTACACCTTC.

This chain links TRBV28 with TRBJ2-1; 14 nucleotides line up with TRBD2. There are 17 residues in the CDR3. V shed 5 bases and J 1 base; nucleotides not matched to a gene: 4. Germline values: CDR1 MDHEN, CDR2 SYDVKM. This CDR3 is CASSRTSGGNSYNEQFF. In nucleotides, the CDR3 is TGTGCCAGCAGTCGGACTAGCGGGGGGAATTCCTACAATGAGCAGTTCTTC.

The chain carries TRBV30 and TRBJ2-7, with D maybe TRBD2 (6 bases). V dropped 0 bases and J dropped 0 bases, with 12 bases sitting between them. The V gene's germline CDR1 is GTSNPN and CDR2 SVGIG (reference sequence). CDR3 length: 15 amino acids. The CDR3 spells CAWSVGGASSYEQYF. CDR3 DNA: TGTGCCTGGAGTGTTGGAGGGGCCAGCTCCTACGAGCAGTACTTC.

This clonotype was counted ten times or more. The chain recombines TRBV20-1 with TRBJ2-2; no firm D call. V shed 2 bases and J shed 3 bases, with 7 bases lying between them. In germline, CDR1 is DFQATT, CDR2 SNEGSKA (reference sequence). The CDR3 loop spans 13 amino acids. The chain's CDR3 is CSARWLDTGELFF. CDR3 sequence (DNA): TGCAGTGCTAGATGGCTGGACACCGGGGAGCTGTTTTTT.

In this sample, this clonotype turned up many times. This chain uses TRBV6-1 with TRBJ1-4, with no clear D. Trimming stripped 8 bases from V and 0 bases from J, with 19 bases between. The CDR3 sequence is 17 residues long. In germline, CDR1 is MNHNS, CDR2 SASEGT. In DNA, the CDR3 is TGTGCCAGCGGCAAGATGGTGGCGGGTGCAACTAATGAAAAACTGTTTTTT. Translation gives CASGKMVAGATNEKLFF.

V usage is TRBV19 and J usage is TRBJ1-1; tentatively, D is TRBD1 (6 bases). The V gene lost 7 bases and the J gene lost 5 bases, with 11 bases spanning the gap. This CDR3 region has 12 residues. Germline CDR1 reads LNHDA; CDR2 reads SQIVND (reference sequence). The CDR3: CASTGAGTEAFF. The CDR3 nucleotides are TGTGCCAGTACGGGGGCCGGGACTGAAGCTTTCTTT. Supplemented by reference TRBV19 and TRBJ1-1, the full variable domain reads DGGITQSPKYLFRKEGQNVTLSCEQNLNHDAMYWYRQDPGQGLRLIYYSQIVNDFQKGDIAEGYSVSREKKESFPLTVTSAQKNPTAFYLCASTGAGTEAFFGQGTRLTVV.

This clonotype came up a few times. The chain has TRBV15 and TRBJ1-5; D not certain. V shed 1 base and J shed 4 bases, with 14 bases lying between them. The CDR3 runs 16 residues. Germline lookup yields CDR1 LNHNV and CDR2 YYDKDF (reference sequence). CDR3 sequence (DNA): TGTGCCACCAGCAGAGGCCCCGCAGCTCCTAATCAGCCCCAGCATTTT. Encoded protein: CATSRGPAAPNQPQHF.

This clonotype was seen more than once but under ten times. The chain joins TRBV7-9 to TRBJ2-5, with TRBD1 matching 7 bases. Germline assignment: CDR1 SEHNR and CDR2 FQNEAQ (reference sequence). CDR3 size: 16 residues. The J segment lost 0 bases and the V segment lost 5 bases, leaving 9 bases of the junction unmatched. CDR3 DNA: TGTGCCAGCAGCAAACGGACAGGAATGTACCAAGAGACCCAGTACTTC. Translated: CASSKRTGMYQETQYF.

The sample holds a few counts of this clonotype. The rearrangement joins TRBV11-1 to TRBJ2-3; 7 bases agree with TRBD1. Germline V lookup: CDR1 SGHAT, CDR2 FQDESV (reference sequence). Unmatched junction bases numbered 12, after V lost 4 bases and J lost 2 bases. The CDR3 is 17 residues long. This CDR3 reads CASSSNGWDSHTDTQYF. The CDR3 region has the DNA TGTGCCAGCAGCTCAAATGGGTGGGACAGCCACACAGATACGCAGTATTTT.

This clonotype was seen ten or more times. This rearrangement joins TRBV6-5 to TRBJ1-5; 8 nucleotides agree with TRBD1. The junction had 7 bases not matched to a gene; V was cut back by 0 bases and J by 6 bases. In germline, CDR1 is MNHEY, CDR2 SVGAGI. CDR3 length equals 16 residues. The CDR3 DNA follows: TGTGCCAGCAGTTACTCGGGACAGGACGCGGGTCAGCCCCAGCATTTT. Amino acids: CASSYSGQDAGQPQHF.

There are many counts of this clonotype. The J gene is TRBJ1-1, the V gene TRBV28, with D tentatively TRBD1 (5 bases). Trimming removed 2 bases at V and 5 bases at J, with 12 bases between. The CDR3 covers 14 residues. The germline V gene encodes CDR1 MDHEN and CDR2 SYDVKM. This chain's CDR3 is CASSLSRRGTEAFF. The DNA of the CDR3 is TGTGCCAGCAGTTTAAGCAGACGGGGGACTGAAGCTTTCTTT. Variable domain in full (rest from reference TRBV28 and TRBJ1-1): DVKVTQSSRYLVKRTGEKVFLECVQDMDHENMFWYRQDPGLGLRLIYFSYDVKMKEKGDIPEGYSVSREKKERFSLILESASTNQTSMYLCASSLSRRGTEAFFGQGTRLTVV.

The genes are TRBV11-1 and TRBJ2-5; TRBD1 matches at 9 bases. Germline loops: CDR1 SGHAT, CDR2 FQDESV (reference sequence). The V gene end was trimmed by 5 bases and the J gene end by 5 bases; junction bases not matched to a gene: 6. The CDR3 extends over 14 amino acids. This CDR3 is CASSPGQGLETQYF. The DNA for the CDR3 is TGTGCCAGCAGCCCAGGACAGGGGTTGGAGACCCAGTACTTC.

Ten or more counts support this clonotype. The gene calls are TRBV27 and TRBJ2-6; D call uncertain. CDR3 length: 13 amino acids. V was shortened by 6 bases and J by 4 bases, with 7 bases between the two germline ends. Germline lookup yields CDR1 MNHEY and CDR2 SMNVEV (reference sequence). The CDR3 coding sequence is TGTGCCAGCAGACTGAACGGGGCCAACGTCCTGACTTTC. Translation gives CASRLNGANVLTF.

This clonotype appeared many times. V usage is TRBV2 and J usage is TRBJ1-1; D is ambiguous. Germline assignment: CDR1 SNHLY and CDR2 FYNNEI. CDR3 length: 15 residues. Trimming pared 8 bases from V and 6 bases from J, leaving 22 bases between. The CDR3 coding sequence is TGTGCCAGCTCTGCGCCGCAGGAGGGTGTCGCTGAAGCTTTCTTT. It encodes CASSAPQEGVAEAFF. Looking up the rest from reference TRBV2 and TRBJ1-1 gives the full variable domain: EPEVTQTPSHQVTQMGQEVILRCVPISNHLYFYWYRQILGQKVEFLVSFYNNEISEKSEIFDDQFSVERPDGSNFTLKIRSTKLEDSAMYFCASSAPQEGVAEAFFGQGTRLTVV.